These T cell receptor beta chains were read from a single sample in a study of cytomegalovirus exposure and HLA in healthy donors. Only in-frame clones appear in the TCRdb table, and some are missing; sequencing was by immunoSEQ multiplex PCR. Here the sample spans 120,000 to 150,000 clones, 75% to 80% being singletons. Sequenced sample: PBMCs. All receptors come from a woman in her twenties or thirties in good health and CMV-seronegative. CDR3s leave out the opening cysteine and the closing phenylalanine or tryptophan.

cdr3_length j_call v_call cdr3_aa
13 TRBJ2-5 TRBV6-5 ASRKRGGWQETQY
14 TRBJ1-2 TRBV5-1 ASSLALGRVNYGYT
10 TRBJ1-1 TRBV21-1 AIDLVSTEAF
11 TRBJ1-5 TRBV2 ASRADSNQPQH
15 TRBJ2-5 TRBV15 ATSREVSGGPMKTQY
10 TRBJ2-7 TRBV10-1 ASSDQSYEQY
11 TRBJ2-5 TRBV18 ASSALAKETQY
13 TRBJ2-3 TRBV27 ASQPDRVRTDTQY
13 TRBJ2-1 TRBV27 ASSPLSGTYNEQF
13 TRBJ1-4 TRBV13 ASSLAGATNEKLF
14 TRBJ1-4 TRBV5-1 ARPTGSSTSNEKLF
15 TRBJ2-1 TRBV15 ATSRDTITSSYNEQF
12 TRBJ1-1 TRBV11-2 ASSLTGTNTEAF
17 TRBJ2-6 TRBV5-1 ASSPGLAGESSGANVLT
13 TRBJ1-5 TRBV19 ASSPGTGGHQPQH
11 TRBJ1-3 TRBV13 ASSLKPGNTIY
12 TRBJ2-3 TRBV4-1 ASSPLAGEDTQY
14 TRBJ1-5 TRBV5-1 ASSLASGGSNQPQH
13 TRBJ1-2 TRBV9 ASSTSQGQFGGYT
15 TRBJ2-7 TRBV6-1 ASSENSGVGGSYEQY
12 TRBJ1-3 TRBV6-5 ASSPRGAGNTIY
11 TRBJ1-3 TRBV7-6 ASSSKGQGTIY
14 TRBJ2-1 TRBV7-9 ASSLAALGRHNEQF
13 TRBJ1-2 TRBV11-2 ASSLAVSGSGGYT
10 TRBJ1-4 TRBV6-5 ASGQPNEKLF
13 TRBJ1-1 TRBV7-3 ASSLGAGVNTEAF
13 TRBJ2-1 TRBV2 ASSPSRGPYNEQF
11 TRBJ2-7 TRBV28 ASSLLYRVEQY
12 TRBJ1-2 TRBV6-5 ASRDRGGLYGYT
12 TRBJ2-3 TRBV6-4 ASSGNGGSDTQY
11 TRBJ1-1 TRBV15 ATSRVVGTEAF
13 TRBJ2-3 TRBV5-1 ASYPASGYTDTQY
15 TRBJ2-3 TRBV4-1 ASSQDRGTASTDTQY
13 TRBJ2-7 TRBV7-9 ASSLGVGSLGEQY
14 TRBJ2-3 TRBV6-1 ASSEQRGGRTDTQY
12 TRBJ1-4 TRBV5-1 ASSLAGGGEKLF
13 TRBJ1-6 TRBV2 ASSEWGQGGSPLH
13 TRBJ2-7 TRBV4-2 ASSHGTSGSYEQY
14 TRBJ2-2 TRBV12-5 ASGLVRGPNTGELF
15 TRBJ2-1 TRBV5-4 ASSFGGRGGGGNEQF
13 TRBJ1-1 TRBV6-5 ASIPEGKRGTEAF
14 TRBJ1-2 TRBV5-4 ASSTAGTGKTYGYT
11 TRBJ2-6 TRBV19 ASRVSGANVLT
14 TRBJ2-1 TRBV12-5 ASGLGLAGGHNEQF
13 TRBJ1-5 TRBV5-1 ASSYTPGGNQPQH
13 TRBJ2-5 TRBV9 ASSVEGGGRETQY
13 TRBJ2-2 TRBV2 ASSEKGANTGELF
12 TRBJ1-5 TRBV18 ASSPRSGDQPQH
10 TRBJ2-1 TRBV6-5 ATKPRSNEQF
10 TRBJ2-1 TRBV5-1 ASSGNSNEQF
13 TRBJ1-1 TRBV11-2 ASSLGPQGSAEAF
12 TRBJ1-1 TRBV5-1 ASSIVTGDTEAF
13 TRBJ1-4 TRBV5-1 ASSLVAGREEKLF